Below, 31 T cell receptor beta chains from the same sample are listed, as sequenced in a study of T cells in Graves' hyperthyroidism and ophthalmopathy. From RNA transcripts, TCR beta CDR3 regions were amplified. The TCR CDR3 was amplified in a first-round RT-PCR using the HTBI primer set. TCRdb ran MiXCR on the multiplex PCR reads and lists one entry per CDR3 protein. The sample shows some 420,000 distinct CDR3 sequences, around 13% of them seen only once. Material: blood. These receptors all stem from a woman in her late teens or twenties with Graves' hyperthyroidism.

This clonotype occurred a few times. One junction end does not reproduce the germline sequence, and a read error may be involved. The chain uses TRBV27 and TRBJ1-1; TRBD1 is a possible D gene (5 bases). Germline loops: CDR1 MNHEY, CDR2 SMNVEV (reference sequence). The CDR3 totals 14 residues. This CDR3 is CASSLLVRGTEALF. The DNA for the CDR3 is TGTGCCAGCAGTTTATTAGTCCGGGGCACTGAAGCTCTCTTT.

This clonotype was picked up many times. This rearrangement joins TRBV6-1 to TRBJ2-1; 7 bases fit TRBD1. The CDR3 extends over 12 amino acids. Germline V lookup: CDR1 MNHNS, CDR2 SASEGT. Losses at the gene ends were 6 bases for V and 10 bases for J; bases not matched to a gene: 6. As DNA, the CDR3 is TGTGCCAGCAGAAGACAGGGTGGAGAGCAGTTCTTC. Its protein product is CASRRQGGEQFF.

This clonotype was seen repeatedly, ten times or more. The chain couples TRBV20-1 to TRBJ1-1, with D perhaps TRBD1 (6 bases). The V end lost 5 bases, the J end lost 0 bases, and 10 bases lay between the germline ends. Germline values: CDR1 DFQATT, CDR2 SNEGSKA (reference sequence). The CDR3 is 13 amino acids. The CDR3 reads CSAGRDMNTEAFF. For the CDR3, the DNA is TGCAGTGCTGGACGGGACATGAACACTGAAGCTTTCTTT.

This clonotype was counted at least ten times. V is TRBV11-3 and J is TRBJ2-1; 7 bases line up with TRBD1. Per germline, CDR1 SGHNT and CDR2 YENEEA. This CDR3 spans 13 amino acids. J lost 8 bases, V lost 3 bases, and 4 bases had no gene match. The CDR3 protein is CASSFQGVDEQFF. In DNA form, the CDR3 reads TGTGCCAGCAGCTTTCAGGGGGTCGATGAGCAGTTCTTC.

This clonotype was observed many times. J is TRBJ2-3 and V is TRBV3-1, with D uncertain. The CDR3 contains 14 residues. Germline loops: CDR1 LGHDT, CDR2 YNNKEL (reference sequence). V lost 0 bases to trimming and J lost 7 bases, with 11 bases between them. The CDR3 region is CASSQDWQSNTQYF. CDR3 DNA sequence: TGTGCCAGCAGCCAAGATTGGCAGTCAAATACGCAGTATTTT.

This clonotype was observed many times. The chain couples TRBV3-1 to TRBJ2-2; possible D gene TRBD2, 5 bases. Trimming pared 6 bases from V and 1 base from J, leaving 9 bases between. The length of the CDR3 is 14 residues. The V gene's germline CDR1 is LGHDT and CDR2 YNNKEL (reference sequence). The CDR3 loop is CASSASRNTGELFF. CDR3 in DNA: TGTGCCAGCAGTGCTAGCCGGAACACCGGGGAGCTGTTTTTT.

This clonotype was counted only a few times. The genes are TRBV3-1 and TRBJ2-5; tentative D call: TRBD1 (6 bases). CDR3 length: 14 amino acids. CDR1 and CDR2 from the germline V gene are LGHDT and YNNKEL (reference sequence). V gave up 3 bases and J gave up 4 bases, with 12 bases separating them. The CDR3 here is CASSQGTFRETQYF. The CDR3 coding sequence is TGTGCCAGCAGCCAGGGGACATTTCGAGAGACCCAGTACTTC.

This clonotype was counted ten times or more. CDR3 amino acids: CSTSSGQFSYNEQFF. The CDR3 DNA sequence: TGCAGTACCTCCAGCGGGCAGTTCTCCTACAATGAGCAGTTCTTC. This chain uses TRBV20-1 with TRBJ2-1, with D tentatively TRBD2 (6 bases). V was clipped by 8 bases and J by 0 bases, with 17 bases between them. CDR1 and CDR2 from the germline V gene are DFQATT and SNEGSKA (reference sequence). The CDR3 consists of 15 residues.

This clonotype was counted ten times or more. This chain links TRBV27 with TRBJ1-1, with D tentatively TRBD1 (6 bases). Trimming stripped 5 bases from V and 5 bases from J, with 18 bases between. The CDR3 covers 15 residues. Germline lookup yields CDR1 MNHEY and CDR2 SMNVEV (reference sequence). The DNA of the CDR3 is TGTGCCAGCAGTAAAAGACAGGAGTCTAAGACTGAAGCTTTCTTT. Its protein is CASSKRQESKTEAFF.

In its sample, this clonotype was seen a few times. This may be a read error: a much more frequent sequence differs by one nucleotide. V usage is TRBV11-2 and J usage is TRBJ1-1; D ambiguous. The CDR3 extends over 13 amino acids. The V gene's germline CDR1 is SGHAT and CDR2 FQNNGV. Trimming cost V 5 bases and J 4 bases, with 11 bases left between them. CDR3 sequence (DNA): TGTGCCAGCAGCCGTGACCAGAGCACTGAAGCTTTCTTT. Translated: CASSRDQSTEAFF.

V gene TRBV14 combines with J gene TRBJ2-3; 8 bases match TRBD2. The germline V gene encodes CDR1 SGHDN and CDR2 FVKESK. Germline trimming cut 4 bases from V and 0 bases from J; bases unmatched to any gene: 6. The CDR3 has 16 residues. Written as DNA, the CDR3 is TGTGCCAGCAGCCGACGAATAGCGGGGAGCACAGATACGCAGTATTTT. It yields the protein CASSRRIAGSTDTQYF. The full variable domain, its missing parts supplied by reference TRBV14 and TRBJ2-3, is EAGVTQFPSHSVIEKGQTVTLRCDPISGHDNLYWYRRVMGKEIKFLLHFVKESKQDESGMPNNRFLAERTGGTYSTLKVQPAELEDSGVYFCASSRRIAGSTDTQYFGPGTRLTVL.

The chain links TRBV10-3 to TRBJ1-1; D might be TRBD1 (6 bases). Between the trimmed V and J ends, which lost 4 bases and 0 bases, there was a span of 12 bases. This CDR3 region has 15 residues. The germline CDR1 and CDR2 sequences are ENHRY and SYGVKD. The CDR3 loop is CAISGGPGLNTEAFF. The CDR3 nucleotides read TGTGCCATCAGTGGGGGGCCAGGGTTGAACACTGAAGCTTTCTTT.

The rearrangement links TRBV30 to TRBJ2-6; maybe TRBD1 (6 bases). V was clipped by 0 bases and J by 0 bases, with 6 bases between them. Germline values: CDR1 GTSNPN, CDR2 SVGIG (reference sequence). This CDR3 is 15 amino acids long. The CDR3 nucleotides read TGTGCCTGGAGTGTAGGGGGCTCTGGGGCCAACGTCCTGACTTTC. Protein product: CAWSVGGSGANVLTF.

Of note for this clonotype: A read error may produce the germline difference seen at one junction end. The chain has TRBV5-1 and TRBJ1-3; D is uncertain. Germline V CDR1 and CDR2: SGHRS, YFSETQ. The CDR3 sequence is 13 residues long. The CDR3 reads CASSLQRGNAIYF. CDR3 in DNA: TGCGCCAGCAGCTTACAACGTGGAAACGCCATATATTTT.

This clonotype occurred many times. The chain recombines TRBV12-3 or TRBV12-4 with TRBJ2-7; 8 bases agree with TRBD1. Trimming cost V 7 bases and J 4 bases; bases outside gene matches: 6. The CDR3 extends over 13 amino acids. The CDR3 loop reads CASTTGGKYEQYF. The CDR3 coding sequence is TGTGCCAGCACCACAGGGGGAAAGTACGAGCAGTACTTC.

The chain links TRBV5-1 to TRBJ2-7; 7 positions agree with TRBD1. CDR1 is SGHRS and CDR2 is YFSETQ in the germline V gene. V dropped 3 bases and J dropped 6; count of bases not matched to a gene: 3. CDR3 length: 12 amino acids. CDR3 coding DNA: TGCGCCAGCAGCTCTGACAGGGCCGAGCAGTACTTC. Protein product: CASSSDRAEQYF.

The table lists this clonotype with many counts. The genes are TRBV7-8 and TRBJ1-4; a weak D match, TRBD1 (5 bases). Germline-derived CDR1 and CDR2 are SGHVS and FQNEAQ. The V and J ends lost 5 bases and 8 bases respectively, with 15 bases between them. This CDR3 region has 14 residues. CDR3 residues: CASSGGVPGEKLFF. DNA of the CDR3: TGTGCCAGCAGCGGAGGGGTGCCAGGCGAAAAACTGTTTTTT.

This clonotype showed up many times. The rearrangement uses TRBV18 and TRBJ1-2; 8 nucleotides line up with TRBD1. CDR1 KGHSH and CDR2 LQKENI come from the germline V gene. The CDR3 spans 15 residues. Germline trimming cut 4 bases from V and 5 bases from J; bases unmatched to any gene: 9. Written as DNA, the CDR3 is TGTGCCAGCTCACTGGACAGGGTACCTTCTTATGGCTACACCTTC. Encoded protein: CASSLDRVPSYGYTF.

This clonotype was observed at least ten times. The chain employs TRBV30 and TRBJ2-4; D is ambiguous. The CDR3 sequence is 13 residues long. From germline, CDR1 is GTSNPN and CDR2 SVGIG (reference sequence). The V gene lost 1 base and the J gene lost 0 bases, with 4 bases spanning the gap. Here the CDR3 reads CAWSGVAKNIQYF. In DNA, the CDR3 is TGTGCCTGGAGTGGGGTAGCCAAAAACATTCAGTACTTC.

This clonotype was found many times. V is TRBV6-1 and J is TRBJ2-2, with no clear D. The CDR3 is 14 amino acids. The germline V gene has CDR1 MNHNS and CDR2 SASEGT. V gave up 0 bases and J gave up 3 bases, with 5 bases separating them. The CDR3 spells CASSEASYTGELFF. CDR3 sequence (DNA): TGTGCCAGCAGTGAAGCCAGTTACACCGGGGAGCTGTTTTTT.

This clonotype has just a few counts. One base away lies a much larger clone, so this may be a sequencing read error. The V gene is TRBV4-1, the J gene TRBJ1-2, with D perhaps TRBD1 (5 bases). V lost 0 bases and J lost 6, with 14 bases in between. The CDR3 is 15 amino acids. From germline, CDR1 is MGHRA and CDR2 YSYEKL. Here the CDR3 DNA reads TGCGCCAGCAGCCAAGAAGAGGGGACGCAGAATGGCTACACCTTC. It is translated as CASSQEEGTQNGYTF.

This clonotype was counted at least ten times. This chain links TRBV27 with TRBJ2-3, with 7 nucleotides matching TRBD1. V was clipped by 0 bases and J by 1 base; unmatched bases: 7. Germline-derived CDR1 and CDR2 are MNHEY and SMNVEV (reference sequence). This CDR3 is built from 17 residues. This CDR3 is CASSLSSWTGGTDTQYF. In nucleotides, the CDR3 is TGTGCCAGCAGTTTATCCTCTTGGACAGGCGGCACAGATACGCAGTATTTT.

The rearrangement joins TRBV18 to TRBJ2-2; TRBD2 matches 10 bases. The germline V gene encodes CDR1 KGHSH and CDR2 LQKENI. V was pared by 1 base and J by 4 bases, with 3 bases of the junction left unmatched. The CDR3 runs 16 residues. The CDR3 reads CASSPRSSGSTGELFF. In nucleotides, the CDR3 is TGTGCCAGCTCACCACGATCTAGCGGGAGCACCGGGGAGCTGTTTTTT.

At least ten counts were recorded for this clonotype. The chain is built from TRBV5-6 and TRBJ2-2; no clear D gene. CDR1 SGHDT and CDR2 YYEEEE come from the germline V gene. V shed 3 bases and J shed 6 bases, with 6 bases lying between them. The CDR3 extends over 12 amino acids. In DNA, the CDR3 is TGTGCCAGCAGCTCCTTTTCCGGGGAGCTGTTTTTT. It translates to CASSSFSGELFF.

This clonotype was recorded at least ten times. This rearrangement joins TRBV7-2 to TRBJ2-7; D is perhaps TRBD2 (6 bases). Germline V lookup: CDR1 SGHTA, CDR2 FQGNSA. The V and J ends lost 0 bases and 2 bases respectively, with 11 bases between them. The CDR3 runs 15 residues. This CDR3 is CASSLAGGSTYEQYF. CDR3 nucleotide sequence: TGTGCCAGCAGCTTAGCGGGAGGCAGTACCTACGAGCAGTACTTC. Full variable domain (missing parts from reference TRBV7-2 and TRBJ2-7): GAGVSQSPSNKVTEKGKDVELRCDPISGHTALYWYRQSLGQGLEFLIYFQGNSAPDKSGLPSDRFSAERTGGSVSTLTIQRTQQEDSAVYLCASSLAGGSTYEQYFGPGTRLTVT.

In its sample, this clonotype ranks as medium-sized (0.01 to 0.1%). The chain joins TRBV28 to TRBJ2-1; 7 nucleotides agree with TRBD2. CDR3 size: 15 residues. Germline V gene lookup returns CDR1 MDHEN and CDR2 SYDVKM. J was trimmed by 4 bases and V by 6 bases; bases with no gene match: 9. CDR3 nucleotide sequence: TGTGCCAGCAGCCCCACGACTAGCTCGTACAATGAGCAGTTCTTC. Protein sequence: CASSPTTSSYNEQFF.

As regards this clonotype: This may come from a read error, since a much larger clone is one base off. CDR3 nucleotide sequence: TGCAGTGCTGGGGGACCTAACTACGAGCAGTTCTTC. Protein sequence: CSAGGPNYEQFF. V usage is TRBV20-1 and J usage is TRBJ2-7, with D perhaps TRBD1 or TRBD2 (5 bases each). The last part of the DNA fits TRBJ2-1 better; the J call may be wrong. The CDR3 is made up of 12 amino acids. From germline, CDR1 is DFQATT and CDR2 SNEGSKA (reference sequence).

This sequence joins TRBV18 and TRBJ1-5, with no clear D. Trimming removed 5 bases from V and 0 bases from J, with 11 bases in between. The CDR3 is 15 amino acids. Germline V gene data show CDR1 as KGHSH and CDR2 as LQKENI. CDR3 amino acids: CASSEQTVSNQPQHF. The CDR3 DNA follows: TGTGCCAGCTCAGAACAAACAGTTAGCAATCAGCCCCAGCATTTT.

This clonotype was counted between two and nine times. The chain employs TRBV5-1 and TRBJ2-5; D is possibly TRBD2 (7 bases). The ends were cut back, 4 bases at V and 9 bases at J, with 19 bases in the middle. This CDR3 has 14 residues. Germline V gives CDR1 SGHRS, CDR2 YFSETQ. The CDR3 reads CASSPGGGPAAQYF. The CDR3 region has the DNA TGCGCCAGCAGCCCGGGGGGCGGGCCGGCGGCCCAGTACTTC.

This clonotype appeared many times. The chain links TRBV6-1 to TRBJ2-7, with 10 bases lining up with TRBD2. CDR3 length equals 19 residues. Per germline, CDR1 MNHNS and CDR2 SASEGT. V lost 6 bases, J lost 2 bases, and 19 bases stayed unmatched. DNA for the CDR3: TGTGCCAGCAGCCTACGGGCGGGACTAGCGTTATCGAAGCCCTACGAGCAGTACTTC. Amino acid sequence: CASSLRAGLALSKPYEQYF.

The chain's CDR3 is CASSLASGIHNEQFF. CDR3 nucleotides: TGTGCCAGCAGTTTAGCTAGCGGGATCCACAATGAGCAGTTCTTC. The chain is built from TRBV27 and TRBJ2-1; 9 bases agree with TRBD2. CDR1 and CDR2 (germline): MNHEY, SMNVEV (reference sequence). The CDR3 covers 15 residues. V shed 2 bases, J shed 5 bases, and the junction held 4 bases outside the gene matches.